This T cell receptor beta chain was recovered during a study of blood T cell repertoires in COVID-19. Data came from immunoSEQ multiplex PCR; TCRdb stores just in-frame clones and leaves some out. The table records around 140,000 clones, 80% to 90% of them present only once. With respect to this clone: Other nucleotide sequences in the sample specify the same CDR3.

Trimming shortened V by 4 bases and J by 0 bases, and 6 bases separated the two germline ends. Germline lookup yields CDR1 LNHDA and CDR2 SQIVND (reference sequence). The CDR3 sequence is 13 residues long. The specimen was peripheral blood. The origin of this receptor is a man aged 55 to 69 with active or convalescent COVID-19. The rearrangement uses TRBV19 and TRBJ1-1; perhaps TRBD1 as D (5 bases). CDR3 sequence: CASSTQVNTEAFF. CDR3 nucleotide sequence: TGTGCCAGTAGTACACAGGTGAACACTGAAGCTTTCTTT. The full variable domain, rest sourced from reference TRBV19 and TRBJ1-1, is DGGITQSPKYLFRKEGQNVTLSCEQNLNHDAMYWYRQDPGQGLRLIYYSQIVNDFQKGDIAEGYSVSREKKESFPLTVTSAQKNPTAFYLCASSTQVNTEAFFGQGTRLTVV.